What follows are 16 T cell receptor beta chains derived from one specimen sequenced in a study of shared clonotypes between healthy human individuals. Data came from immunoSEQ multiplex PCR; TCRdb stores just in-frame clones and leaves some out. The table has a few million clones, 93% seen once. Terminally differentiated effector memory CD45RA+ cells were excluded by CCR7 positive selection of CD45RO-negative cells. Input material: naive CD8+ T cells from PBMCs. The receptor source for this set is a man in his late teens or twenties in good health. Some clones in this sample may be carry-over from other donors' samples.

This clone was counted once. V is TRBV13 and J is TRBJ2-3; no clear D gene. The CDR3 totals 14 residues. Trimming shortened V by 5 bases and J by 0 bases, and 9 bases separated the two germline ends. Germline lookup yields CDR1 PRHDT and CDR2 FYEKMQ (reference sequence). CDR3 nucleotide sequence: TGTGCCAGCAGCACCCGAGTTAGCACAGATACGCAGTATTTT. Its translation: CASSTRVSTDTQYF.

V usage is TRBV5-1 and J usage is TRBJ2-7; D might be TRBD1 (6 bases). The V gene lost 7 bases and the J gene lost 0 bases, with 11 bases spanning the gap. CDR1 is SGHRS and CDR2 is YFSETQ in the germline V gene. The CDR3 spans 13 residues. The DNA of the CDR3 is TGCGCCAGCGAGGGGGAAACCTCCTACGAGCAGTACTTC. Its protein product is CASEGETSYEQYF.

In regard to this clone: The same CDR3 arises from other DNA sequences in this sample as well. This chain joins TRBV27 and TRBJ2-7; a weak D match, TRBD2 (5 bases). Trimming cost V 2 bases and J 4 bases, with 9 bases left between them. The CDR3 runs 13 residues. The V gene's germline CDR1 is MNHEY and CDR2 SMNVEV (reference sequence). The CDR3 loop reads CASSLAGVYEQYF. The CDR3 DNA is TGTGCCAGCAGTTTAGCGGGTGTGTACGAGCAGTACTTC.

This clone was detected once. This chain uses TRBV6-1 with TRBJ2-7, with D perhaps matching TRBD1 (6 bases). Trimming cost V 7 bases and J 3 bases, with 10 bases left between them. This CDR3 is built from 12 residues. Germline V gene data show CDR1 as MNHNS and CDR2 as SASEGT. The CDR3 region has the DNA TGTGCCAGCACGGTACAGGGCTACGAGCAGTACTTC. Its protein product is CASTVQGYEQYF.

The V call is TRBV27, the J call TRBJ1-2; D unclear. Per germline, CDR1 MNHEY and CDR2 SMNVEV (reference sequence). Trimming left V 4 bases short and J 0 bases short, with 15 bases between. The CDR3 covers 16 residues. The CDR3 loop reads CASSSRTEGTNYGYTF. DNA of the CDR3: TGTGCCAGCAGTTCCCGGACGGAAGGGACTAACTATGGCTACACCTTC.

This clone was recorded only once. This chain joins TRBV7-8 and TRBJ1-1; D perhaps matches TRBD1 (5 bases). CDR3 length: 14 amino acids. V lost 7 bases and J lost 3, with 15 bases in between. From germline, CDR1 is SGHVS and CDR2 FQNEAQ. The CDR3 bases are TGTGCCAGCATCCAACAGCGGGGGGACACTGAAGCTTTCTTT. It is translated as CASIQQRGDTEAFF. The entire variable domain, with the rest obtained from reference TRBV7-8 and TRBJ1-1, is as follows: GAGVSQSPRYKVAKRGQDVALRCDPISGHVSLFWYQQALGQGPEFLTYFQNEAQLDKSGLPSDRFFAERPEGSVSTLKIQRTQQEDSAVYLCASIQQRGDTEAFFGQGTRLTVV.

This chain links TRBV18 with TRBJ2-7; a weak D match, TRBD2 (6 bases). The V and J ends lost 2 bases and 7 bases respectively, with 12 bases between them. The CDR3 has 13 amino acids. Germline CDR1 KGHSH, CDR2 LQKENI. The DNA for the CDR3 is TGTGCCAGCTCACCAGCTCGGGGGTGGGAGCAGTACTTC. Protein sequence: CASSPARGWEQYF.

The chain combines TRBV6-4 with TRBJ1-4; D is possibly TRBD1 (5 bases). CDR1 MRHNA and CDR2 SNTAGT come from the germline V gene. The CDR3 extends over 15 amino acids. Trimming removed 2 bases from V and 8 bases from J, with 15 bases in between. The CDR3 spells CASSDLPLGPEKLFF. The CDR3 nucleotides read TGTGCCAGCAGTGACCTGCCTTTGGGGCCAGAAAAACTGTTTTTT.

In this sample, this clone turned up once. The chain is built from TRBV29-1 and TRBJ2-7; 9 bases fit TRBD1. Trimming removed 7 bases from V and 0 bases from J; junction bases left unmatched: 4. The CDR3 contains 13 residues. Germline V gene sequence: CDR1 SQVTM, CDR2 ANQGSEA. CDR3 amino acids: CSAMTGGSYEQYF. The CDR3 DNA reads TGCAGCGCCATGACAGGGGGCTCCTACGAGCAGTACTTC.

As regards this clone: The identical CDR3 is also encoded by other nucleotide sequences in the sample. The rearrangement uses TRBV27 and TRBJ2-1; no clear D. From germline, CDR1 is MNHEY and CDR2 SMNVEV (reference sequence). V lost 0 bases and J lost 4, with 7 bases in between. The CDR3 loop spans 14 amino acids. DNA of the CDR3: TGTGCCAGCAGTTTATCGAACAGTTACAATGAGCAGTTCTTC. Protein product: CASSLSNSYNEQFF.

The chain uses TRBV5-1 and TRBJ2-4; D is possibly TRBD1 or TRBD2 (5 bases each). In germline, CDR1 is SGHRS, CDR2 YFSETQ. The CDR3 has 16 residues. V was shortened by 3 bases and J by 2 bases, with 15 bases between the two germline ends. CDR3 DNA sequence: TGCGCCAGCAGCTCCCGGTCAGGGACCACCAAAAACATTCAGTACTTC. Its protein product is CASSSRSGTTKNIQYF.

As regards this clone: The junction departs from the called germline gene at one end, perhaps through a read error. The CDR3 loop reads CASSEAGRVF. CDR3 DNA sequence: TGTGCCAGCAGTGAAGCAGGTCGGGTCTTC. V usage is TRBV6-1 and J usage is TRBJ2-1; D not certain. Germline V lookup: CDR1 MNHNS, CDR2 SASEGT. CDR3 length: 10 amino acids.

V is TRBV5-6 and J is TRBJ2-5; 8 positions match TRBD1. V shed 4 bases, J shed 5 bases, and the junction held 13 bases outside the gene matches. Germline V CDR1 and CDR2: SGHDT, YYEEEE. The CDR3 length is 16 residues. The CDR3: CASSRTGTGARETQYF. Written as DNA, the CDR3 is TGTGCCAGCAGCAGAACCGGGACAGGAGCCCGGGAGACCCAGTACTTC. Complete variable domain (other parts from reference TRBV5-6 and TRBJ2-5): DAGVTQSPTHLIKTRGQQVTLRCSPKSGHDTVSWYQQALGQGPQFIFQYYEEEERQRGNFPDRFSGHQFPNYSSELNVNALLLGDSALYLCASSRTGTGARETQYFGPGTRLLVL.

This clone was observed once. The gene calls are TRBV5-1 and TRBJ1-1; no clear D gene. CDR1 is SGHRS, CDR2 YFSETQ, per germline. This CDR3 comprises 15 residues. Trimming pared 3 bases from V and 1 base from J, leaving 13 bases between. The CDR3 DNA reads as TGCGCCAGCAGCTCTTCGGGAGGCGGGAACACTGAAGCTTTCTTT. Residues: CASSSSGGGNTEAFF.

This clone has just one count. V usage is TRBV4-2 and J usage is TRBJ2-2; D is ambiguous. V lost 5 bases, J lost 3 bases, and 13 bases lay in between. The CDR3 is made up of 15 amino acids. The germline V gene encodes CDR1 LGHNA and CDR2 YNFKEQ. The CDR3 DNA follows: TGTGCCAGCAGCGACAACTGGGGTTACACCGGGGAGCTGTTTTTT. This sequence encodes CASSDNWGYTGELFF.

This sequence joins TRBV10-3 and TRBJ2-7; 10 positions match TRBD2. CDR1 is ENHRY, CDR2 SYGVKD, per germline. V was clipped by 9 bases and J by 1 base; unmatched bases: 3. CDR3 size: 13 residues. As DNA, the CDR3 is TGTGCCATTGGGACTAGCGAATCCTACGAGCAGTACTTC. It yields the protein CAIGTSESYEQYF.